This entry lists 24 T cell receptor beta chains sequenced from one sample in a study of cytotoxic CD8 clonotypes in ibrutinib-treated CLL. Generated by immunoSEQ multiplex PCR, the TCRdb table keeps only in-frame clones and is missing some. The sample lists some 200,000 clones, 75% to 85% occurring once. This specimen consisted of PBMCs, obtained after 12 months of ibrutinib treatment. The receptors were sampled from a human donor with chronic lymphocytic leukemia.

V and J are TRBV9 and TRBJ2-7; tentative D call: TRBD2 (5 bases). The V gene lost 6 bases and the J gene lost 0 bases, with 13 bases spanning the gap. Germline CDR1 SGDLS, CDR2 YYNGEE. The CDR3 is 14 residues long. The CDR3 bases are TGTGCCAGCACTCCAGCGGATAACTCCTACGAGCAGTACTTC. This encodes CASTPADNSYEQYF.

The rearrangement joins TRBV5-1 to TRBJ2-1, with a weak D call TRBD2 (5 bases). In germline, CDR1 is SGHRS, CDR2 YFSETQ. Trimming shortened V by 2 bases and J by 2 bases, and 14 bases separated the two germline ends. The CDR3 has 16 residues. CDR3 protein: CASSFGVSPPYNEQFF. The CDR3 region has the DNA TGCGCCAGCAGCTTCGGGGTGTCACCCCCCTACAATGAGCAGTTCTTC.

The chain uses TRBV10-3 and TRBJ2-1; no reliable D call. CDR1 is ENHRY, CDR2 SYGVKD, per germline. V lost 8 bases and J lost 8, with 10 bases in between. This CDR3 has 11 amino acids. CDR3 protein: CAIGQGYEQFF. In nucleotides, the CDR3 is TGTGCCATCGGGCAAGGGTATGAGCAGTTCTTC.

The chain employs TRBV19 and TRBJ2-7; 10 bases map to TRBD2. The CDR3 is 15 amino acids. Germline V CDR1 and CDR2: LNHDA, SQIVND (reference sequence). The V segment lost 5 bases and the J segment 2 bases; nucleotides outside the gene matches: 6. The CDR3 loop reads CASSVGLAVTYEQYF. The CDR3, as DNA: TGTGCCAGTAGTGTAGGACTAGCGGTCACCTACGAGCAGTACTTC.

The chain uses TRBV2 and TRBJ1-6, with no clear D. The CDR3 is made up of 14 amino acids. The V and J ends lost 2 bases and 14 bases respectively, with 16 bases between them. CDR1 and CDR2 from the germline V gene are SNHLY and FYNNEI. The CDR3 DNA is TGTGCCAGCAGTGAAAGGTCGGTTAACGTAGCCCTCCACTTT. Protein sequence: CASSERSVNVALHF.

The chain links TRBV6-1 to TRBJ2-2, with a tentative D call TRBD1 (6 bases). The V end was cut by 7 bases, the J end by 4 bases, with 13 bases between. The CDR3 consists of 14 residues. CDR1 and CDR2 (germline): MNHNS, SASEGT. The CDR3 bases are TGTGCCAGCAACAGGGACCCCCTCACCGGGGAGCTGTTTTTT. Its protein is CASNRDPLTGELFF.

This chain connects TRBV11-2 to TRBJ1-2; D is perhaps TRBD1 (5 bases). Germline values: CDR1 SGHAT, CDR2 FQNNGV. This CDR3 is 14 amino acids long. Trimming shortened V by 7 bases and J by 7 bases, and 19 bases separated the two germline ends. CDR3 amino acids: CASKVPGRIGGYTF. For the CDR3, the DNA is TGTGCCAGCAAAGTACCGGGACGGATTGGTGGCTACACCTTC. The entire variable domain, with the rest obtained from reference TRBV11-2 and TRBJ1-2, is as follows: EAGVAQSPRYKIIEKRQSVAFWCNPISGHATLYWYQQILGQGPKLLIQFQNNGVVDDSQLPKDRFSAERLKGVDSTLKIQPAKLEDSAVYLCASKVPGRIGGYTFGSGTRLTVV.

The CDR3 nucleotides are TGTGCCAGCAGCGGACGACAGGGCTGGGCGATGGACACTGAAGCTTTCTTT. This encodes CASSGRQGWAMDTEAFF. J is TRBJ1-1 and V is TRBV5-5; 7 bases agree with TRBD1. Trimming took 4 bases from V and 3 from J; bases not matched to a gene: 15. CDR1 and CDR2 (germline): SGHKS, YYEKEE (reference sequence). The CDR3 spans 17 residues.

A few counts support this clone. The chain has TRBV5-8 and TRBJ2-7; D possibly uses TRBD1 or TRBD2 (5 bases each). The ends were cut back, 0 bases at V and 7 bases at J, with 11 bases in the middle. Looked up from germline, CDR1 is SGHTS and CDR2 is YDEGEE. The CDR3 consists of 13 residues. The DNA of the CDR3 is TGTGCCAGCAGCTTGGACAGTGGGACGGAGCAGTACTTC. Residues: CASSLDSGTEQYF.

The V gene is TRBV29-1, the J gene TRBJ2-2, with D possibly called TRBD1 or TRBD2 (6 bases each). The CDR3 loop spans 12 amino acids. Germline assignment: CDR1 SQVTM and CDR2 ANQGSEA. Trimming removed 7 bases at V and 6 bases at J, with 12 bases between. This CDR3 is CSGGARAGELFF. The CDR3 region has the DNA TGCAGCGGGGGGGCACGCGCCGGGGAGCTGTTTTTT.

The rearrangement uses TRBV5-1 and TRBJ2-1; TRBD1 agrees at 7 bases. The CDR3 has 18 amino acids. Germline CDR1 and CDR2: SGHRS and YFSETQ. J lost 7 bases, V lost 0 bases, and 16 bases had no gene match. The CDR3 nucleotides read TGCGCCAGCAGCTTGGCCTTCGAACAGGGGATTGGGAAGAATGAGCAGTTCTTC. Translation: CASSLAFEQGIGKNEQFF.

This sequence joins TRBV5-4 and TRBJ2-3; the match to TRBD2 covers 8 bases. Germline V gene sequence: CDR1 SGHNT, CDR2 YYREEE (reference sequence). V gave up 1 base and J gave up 6 bases; unmatched junction bases: 7. The length of the CDR3 is 15 residues. The CDR3 spells CASSLSLAGRDTQYF. CDR3 in DNA: TGTGCCAGCAGCTTGTCTTTAGCGGGGCGGGATACGCAGTATTTT.

The chain is built from TRBV5-1 and TRBJ2-1; 11 positions match TRBD2. Germline V gene data show CDR1 as SGHRS and CDR2 as YFSETQ. This CDR3 region has 18 residues. The V segment lost 2 bases and the J segment 9 bases; nucleotides outside the gene matches: 16. CDR3 nucleotide sequence: TGCGCCAGCAGCTTCCTAGCGGGAGGTCCCCCCACCCCAAGTGAGCAGTTCTTC. Translating gives CASSFLAGGPPTPSEQFF. Full variable domain (missing parts from reference TRBV5-1 and TRBJ2-1): KAGVTQTPRYLIKTRGQQVTLSCSPISGHRSVSWYQQTPGQGLQFLFEYFSETQRNKGNFPGRFSGRQFSNSRSEMNVSTLELGDSALYLCASSFLAGGPPTPSEQFFGPGTRLTVL.

This clone was detected once. This chain uses TRBV29-1 with TRBJ2-1; maybe TRBD2 (5 bases). The CDR3 is 8 amino acids. The germline gives CDR1 SQVTM, CDR2 ANQGSEA. The V gene lost 7 bases and the J gene lost 10 bases, with 5 bases spanning the gap. The chain's CDR3 is CSGGEQFF. DNA of the CDR3: TGCAGCGGCGGGGAGCAGTTCTTC.

The chain is built from TRBV4-1 and TRBJ1-1; D not resolved. Germline CDR1 is MGHRA and CDR2 is YSYEKL. CDR3 size: 12 residues. V dropped 8 bases and J dropped 0 bases, with 7 bases sitting between them. The CDR3 loop is CASSYMNTEAFF. The CDR3 bases are TGCGCCAGCTCGTACATGAACACTGAAGCTTTCTTT.

As to this clone: Other DNA sequences in this specimen translate into the identical CDR3. V is TRBV7-9 and J is TRBJ2-5; D is undetermined. The germline CDR1 and CDR2 sequences are SEHNR and FQNEAQ (reference sequence). The CDR3 is 15 residues long. V lost 4 bases to trimming and J lost 5 bases, with 17 bases between them. CDR3 sequence (DNA): TGTGCCAGCAGCTCTGCGGCCTTCTTAACGGAGACCCAGTACTTC. Translated, it gives CASSSAAFLTETQYF. The complete variable domain, with remaining parts taken from reference TRBV7-9 and TRBJ2-5, reads DTGVSQNPRHKITKRGQNVTFRCDPISEHNRLYWYRQTLGQGPEFLTYFQNEAQLEKSRLLSDRFSAERPKGSFSTLEIQRTEQGDSAMYLCASSSAAFLTETQYFGPGTRLLVL.

This chain uses TRBV21-1 with TRBJ2-7; the D call in the table, TRBD1, was not verified against the DNA. TRBV21-1 is classified as a pseudogene. The CDR3 totals 15 residues. The CDR3 DNA reads as TGTGCCAGCTTATTTAAACCGGGACAGGCCTCCGAGCAGTACTTC. It translates to CASLFKPGQASEQYF.

CDR3 nucleotide sequence: TGCGCCAGCAGTGAGGGACAGGACTTCTCCTACGAGCAGTACTTC. It translates to CASSEGQDFSYEQYF. This chain links TRBV10-1 with TRBJ2-7; 7 bases are a match to TRBD1. The CDR3 loop spans 15 amino acids. Germline V gives CDR1 WNHNN, CDR2 SYGVQD (reference sequence). Trimming removed 2 bases from V and 0 bases from J; junction bases left unmatched: 4.

V gene TRBV2 combines with J gene TRBJ2-3, with no clear D. V shed 5 bases and J shed 8 bases, with 11 bases lying between them. CDR1 and CDR2 from the germline V gene are SNHLY and FYNNEI. CDR3 length equals 12 residues. The CDR3 coding sequence is TGTGCCAGCAGTCTAGAGGTCCGTACGCAGTATTTT. Encoded protein: CASSLEVRTQYF.

This clone was counted a single time. This chain connects TRBV6-5 to TRBJ1-1; TRBD1 matches at 8 bases. The germline V gene encodes CDR1 MNHEY and CDR2 SVGAGI. The CDR3 sequence is 15 residues long. With V trimmed by 1 base and J by 1 base, 2 bases remained unmatched. The CDR3 here is CASSYFGTGNTEAFF. The CDR3 DNA reads TGTGCCAGCAGTTACTTCGGGACAGGGAACACTGAAGCTTTCTTT.

V usage is TRBV11-2 and J usage is TRBJ2-1; no reliable D call. The germline CDR1 and CDR2 sequences are SGHAT and FQNNGV. The CDR3 is 11 residues long. Trimming took 4 bases from V and 8 from J, leaving 6 bases between them. CDR3 nucleotide sequence: TGTGCCAGCAGCTCCTGGGATGAGCAGTTCTTC. It specifies CASSSWDEQFF. The full variable domain, its missing parts supplied by reference TRBV11-2 and TRBJ2-1, is EAGVAQSPRYKIIEKRQSVAFWCNPISGHATLYWYQQILGQGPKLLIQFQNNGVVDDSQLPKDRFSAERLKGVDSTLKIQPAKLEDSAVYLCASSSWDEQFFGPGTRLTVL.

The table lists this clone with many counts. The chain has TRBV11-2 and TRBJ1-2, with a possible D match to TRBD1 (5 bases). V was shortened by 2 bases and J by 5 bases, with 15 bases between the two germline ends. Germline CDR1 reads SGHAT; CDR2 reads FQNNGV. This CDR3 region has 15 residues. The DNA of the CDR3 is TGTGCCAGCAGCTTAATCCCAGGGTGGATGTATGGCTACACCTTC. Translated: CASSLIPGWMYGYTF.

This clone was seen once. The gene calls are TRBV2 and TRBJ2-3, with 8 bases matching TRBD2. From germline, CDR1 is SNHLY and CDR2 FYNNEI. CDR3 length: 14 residues. Unmatched junction bases numbered 2, after V lost 6 bases and J lost 0 bases. The CDR3 region has the DNA TGTGCCAGCAGAACTAGCGGAAGCACAGATACGCAGTATTTT. Translated: CASRTSGSTDTQYF.

This clone was recorded only once. The genes are TRBV6-5 and TRBJ1-2, with TRBD1 matching over 9 bases. Germline values: CDR1 MNHEY, CDR2 SVGAGI. V lost 6 bases to trimming and J lost 14 bases; unmatched junction nucleotides: 10. The CDR3 is made up of 12 amino acids. The CDR3 DNA reads as TGTGCCAGCAGACCTACAGGGGGCGCTTCTACCTTC. Translation: CASRPTGGASTF.